The next 8 T cell receptor beta chains were all read from a single sample in a study of T cell repertoires in cytomegalovirus infection. Each CDR3 protein is one row after TCRdb ran MiXCR on the reads. The data show about 740,000 distinct CDR3 sequences, approximately 34% seen once. Sequencing was performed on PBMCs. These receptors all come from a human donor in good health (CMV status not recorded). Some clones in this sample may be carry-over from other donors' samples.

The chain uses TRBV15 and TRBJ1-6; 9 nucleotides line up with TRBD1. This CDR3 has 13 residues. Germline V gives CDR1 LNHNV, CDR2 YYDKDF (reference sequence). V shed 9 bases, J shed 8 bases, and the junction held 5 bases outside the gene matches. The CDR3 DNA reads as TGTGCCACTAGGACAGGGGACGATTCACCCCTCCACTTT. Protein product: CATRTGDDSPLHF.

The sample holds one count of this clonotype. The V call is TRBV29-1, the J call TRBJ1-6; 7 nucleotides line up with TRBD1. V shed 6 bases, J shed 6 bases, and the junction held 11 bases outside the gene matches. Germline V gene sequence: CDR1 SQVTM, CDR2 ANQGSEA. The CDR3 is 15 amino acids. The CDR3 bases are TGCAGCGTCCTAGTAGGGCCAGGGGGTAATTCACCCCTCCACTTT. It yields the protein CSVLVGPGGNSPLHF.

The chain recombines TRBV5-6 with TRBJ1-5, with D possibly being TRBD1 (5 bases). Germline assignment: CDR1 SGHDT and CDR2 YYEEEE. The CDR3 has 14 residues. V lost 2 bases, J lost 2 bases, and 8 bases lay in between. The CDR3: CASSFGHGNQPQHF. CDR3 nucleotide sequence: TGTGCCAGCAGCTTTGGACACGGCAATCAGCCCCAGCATTTT.

The V and J genes are TRBV2 and TRBJ1-2, with D perhaps TRBD1 (6 bases). Germline assignment: CDR1 SNHLY and CDR2 FYNNEI. V lost 0 bases, J lost 8 bases, and 16 bases lay in between. This CDR3 region has 15 residues. The CDR3 DNA follows: TGTGCCAGCAGTGAAGCATTACAGGGAAACGCCGGCTACACCTTC. Residues: CASSEALQGNAGYTF.

This clonotype has only one observation. The rearrangement joins TRBV20-1 to TRBJ1-1, with a tentative D call TRBD1 (6 bases). The CDR3 sequence is 13 residues long. V lost 2 bases and J 5 bases, leaving 12 bases between the germline ends. The V gene's germline CDR1 is DFQATT and CDR2 SNEGSKA (reference sequence). The CDR3 region is CSARTQGSTEAFF. CDR3 in DNA: TGCAGTGCTAGAACACAGGGTAGTACTGAAGCTTTCTTT.

V and J are TRBV19 and TRBJ1-3; a possible D gene is TRBD1 (5 bases). The CDR3 covers 14 residues. Germline CDR1 is LNHDA and CDR2 is SQIVND (reference sequence). V lost 7 bases and J 0 bases, leaving 10 bases between the germline ends. The CDR3 is CASMQGLSGNTIYF. Here the CDR3 DNA reads TGTGCCAGTATGCAGGGTCTCTCTGGAAACACCATATATTTT.

This clonotype was seen more than once but under ten times. This chain uses TRBV28 with TRBJ1-2; 11 nucleotides agree with TRBD1. From germline, CDR1 is MDHEN and CDR2 SYDVKM. This CDR3 region has 16 residues. V lost 4 bases to trimming and J lost 1 base; unmatched junction nucleotides: 5. The CDR3 spells CASSSLGQGVNYGYTF. CDR3 nucleotide sequence: TGTGCCAGCAGTTCACTGGGACAGGGGGTTAACTATGGCTACACCTTC.

This clonotype appeared a few times. The CDR3, as DNA: TGTGCCAGCTCACCAATGCCCCGTGCCGGGGAGCTGTTTTTT. It codes for CASSPMPRAGELFF. The rearrangement links TRBV18 to TRBJ2-2, with D uncertain. Trimming stripped 2 bases from V and 6 bases from J, with 10 bases between. The germline V gene encodes CDR1 KGHSH and CDR2 LQKENI. The CDR3 is made up of 14 amino acids.